The 26 T cell receptor beta chains in this list originate from one sample, sequenced in a study of blood T cells in healthy people across ages (dated by TCRdb to the mid-2010s). Receptor libraries were prepared by 5' RACE. TCRdb records Illumina HiSeq 2500 as the sequencer. A second PCR of about 7 to 12 cycles was run with a J-beta primer mix and a sample-barcoded 5' primer. TCRdb took the public reads, trimmed them with fastp at Q25, ran MiXCR for clone calling and kept in-frame beta chains. Identical CDR3 proteins give one entry, which carries the most common genes and DNA. The sample table holds some 940,000 distinct CDR3 sequences, of which 25% to 35% were seen once. About 9.4% of the sample is held by the ten biggest clonotypes. Separately, the same data were catalogued under a study of T cells of mothers and their children.

The specimen was blood. The source is a woman between 40 and 50 years old in good health.

The V and J genes are TRBV4-1 and TRBJ2-6; no clear D gene. The CDR3 extends over 17 amino acids. V dropped 0 bases and J dropped 2 bases, with 11 bases sitting between them. From germline, CDR1 is MGHRA and CDR2 YSYEKL. CDR3 DNA: TGCGCCAGCAGCCAAGAATTTCCCAGGCCTGGGGCCAACGTCCTGACTTTC. This encodes CASSQEFPRPGANVLTF.

The V call is TRBV12-3 or TRBV12-4, the J call TRBJ1-1, with D hard to call. The length of the CDR3 is 15 residues. V was trimmed by 7 bases and J by 0 bases, leaving 15 bases between them. CDR3 region: CASTVPGVMNTEAFF. In DNA, the CDR3 is TGTGCCAGCACCGTGCCGGGTGTCATGAACACTGAAGCTTTCTTT.

This clonotype was counted at least ten times. The chain employs TRBV11-2 and TRBJ2-7, with D uncertain. Germline V gene lookup returns CDR1 SGHAT and CDR2 FQNNGV. This CDR3 comprises 12 residues. Trimming left V 3 bases short and J 5 bases short, with 8 bases between. CDR3 bases: TGTGCCAGCAGCTTTTTAGGTAACGAGCAGTACTTC. Protein product: CASSFLGNEQYF.

The gene calls are TRBV3-1 and TRBJ2-4, with D unresolved. Per the germline V gene, CDR1 is LGHDT and CDR2 is YNNKEL (reference sequence). V gave up 1 base and J gave up 5 bases, with 9 bases separating them. This CDR3 spans 14 amino acids. CDR3 coding DNA: TGTGCCAGCAGCCAAGCGGCAGGTGAAAACATTCAGTACTTC. Amino acids: CASSQAAGENIQYF.

The table lists this clonotype with many counts. The chain couples TRBV20-1 to TRBJ2-7; 7 bases match TRBD2. Germline CDR1 reads DFQATT; CDR2 reads SNEGSKA (reference sequence). J was trimmed by 3 bases and V by 5 bases; bases with no gene match: 7. The length of the CDR3 is 13 residues. CDR3: CSAPSGASYEQYF. The CDR3 DNA reads as TGCAGTGCTCCGAGCGGGGCGAGCTACGAGCAGTACTTC.

This clonotype was counted a few times. The chain combines TRBV6-1 with TRBJ2-4, with 9 bases that match TRBD2. The J call may be faulty, since TRBJ2-7 better matches the DNA end. This CDR3 contains 12 residues. Germline CDR1 MNHNS, CDR2 SASEGT. CDR3 bases: TGTGCCAGCGCGAGGACTAGCGACGAGCAGTACTTC. It yields the protein CASARTSDEQYF.

This clonotype was picked up a small number of times. This sequence joins TRBV7-9 and TRBJ1-1; D gene unclear. The CDR3 sequence is 12 residues long. Trimming cost V 8 bases and J 2 bases, with 9 bases left between them. CDR1 and CDR2 (germline): SEHNR, FQNEAQ (reference sequence). DNA for the CDR3: TGTGCCAGCGTCACCATAAACACTGAAGCTTTCTTT. Translated: CASVTINTEAFF.

V gene TRBV28 combines with J gene TRBJ2-7, with a weak D call TRBD1 (5 bases). CDR3 length: 15 amino acids. The V gene's germline CDR1 is MDHEN and CDR2 SYDVKM. V was clipped by 6 bases and J by 4 bases, with 19 bases between them. For the CDR3, the DNA is TGTGCCAGCAGCCTCCCCAGACAGAGGAATTACGAGCAGTACTTC. It specifies CASSLPRQRNYEQYF.

This clonotype was detected a few times. The chain recombines TRBV30 with TRBJ2-4, with D uncertain. The DNA end favors TRBJ2-7, so the J call may be wrong. CDR1 GTSNPN and CDR2 SVGIG come from the germline V gene (reference sequence). The CDR3 consists of 12 residues. CDR3 coding DNA: TGTGCCTGGAAGGATCGAGGATACGAGCAGTACTTC. It specifies CAWKDRGYEQYF.

Concerning this clonotype itself: A much larger clone lies a single base off, so this may be a read error. This chain links TRBV6-6 with TRBJ2-7; 7 bases agree with TRBD1. The V segment lost 7 bases and the J segment 3 bases; nucleotides outside the gene matches: 15. The CDR3 totals 16 residues. Germline V CDR1 and CDR2: MNHNY, SVGAGI (reference sequence). The CDR3 loop reads CASIVSPTGMSYEQYF. The CDR3 DNA sequence: TGTGCCAGCATTGTTTCTCCGACAGGGATGAGCTACGAGCAGTACTTC.

V usage is TRBV4-1 and J usage is TRBJ1-2; 8 bases are shared with TRBD1. The CDR3 runs 15 residues. Trimming took 4 bases from V and 3 from J; bases not matched to a gene: 7. The germline gives CDR1 MGHRA, CDR2 YSYEKL. Written as DNA, the CDR3 is TGCGCCAGCAGCCTACTACAGGGGGGGTACTATGGCTACACCTTC. Protein: CASSLLQGGYYGYTF.

There are many counts of this clonotype. With a much larger clone just one base away, this may be a read error. The chain has TRBV12-3 or TRBV12-4 and TRBJ2-1, with 8 bases lining up with TRBD2. The CDR3 totals 15 residues. V was clipped by 3 bases and J by 8 bases; unmatched bases: 9. The CDR3 nucleotides read TGTGCCAGCAGTTTGTGGATAGCGGGGTTGGATGAGCAGTTCTTC. Protein: CASSLWIAGLDEQFF.

The genes are TRBV27 and TRBJ2-5; no firm D call. The V gene's germline CDR1 is MNHEY and CDR2 SMNVEV (reference sequence). V was shortened by 8 bases and J by 5 bases, with 9 bases between the two germline ends. The CDR3 is made up of 11 amino acids. The CDR3 region is CASGFGETQYF. In nucleotides, the CDR3 is TGTGCCAGCGGCTTCGGGGAGACCCAGTACTTC.

As for this clonotype: This could be a read error, since a much larger clone is one nucleotide away. The chain recombines TRBV6-1 with TRBJ1-5; the D is unclear. The CDR3 consists of 15 residues. CDR1 and CDR2 from the germline V gene are MNHNS and SASEGT. The chain's CDR3 is CASSGLLRTDQPQRF. CDR3 nucleotide sequence: TGTGCCAGCAGCGGCCTTTTACGGACCGATCAGCCCCAGCGTTTT.

The rearrangement joins TRBV27 to TRBJ1-2; D possibly corresponds to TRBD1 (5 bases). Germline V gene lookup returns CDR1 MNHEY and CDR2 SMNVEV (reference sequence). V lost 5 bases and J lost 3, with 13 bases in between. The CDR3 covers 14 residues. The CDR3 region has the DNA TGTGCCAGCAGTGTTACACAGGCGGACTATGGCTACACCTTC. Amino acids: CASSVTQADYGYTF.

This rearrangement joins TRBV4-1 to TRBJ2-3; possibly TRBD2 for D (6 bases). Trimming took off 5 bases at V and 3 bases at J, with 24 bases between the two ends. Germline CDR1 MGHRA, CDR2 YSYEKL. The CDR3 covers 18 residues. In DNA form, the CDR3 reads TGCGCCAGCAGCAACACGGATCCGGGACTCTCTTTAACAGATACGCAGTATTTT. This translates into CASSNTDPGLSLTDTQYF.

This clonotype was found a few times. The V call is TRBV25-1, the J call TRBJ1-1, with D possibly TRBD1 on 6 matching bases. This CDR3 region has 13 residues. Germline V gene data show CDR1 as MGHDK and CDR2 as SYGVNS. Deletions cut 1 base from V and 8 bases from J, with 11 bases between. The CDR3 DNA sequence: TGTGCCAGCAGTGAATCCTGGGGGCGCGAAGCTTTCTTT. Its translation is CASSESWGREAFF.

A word on this clonotype: This may be a read error: a much more frequent sequence differs by one nucleotide. The chain joins TRBV12-3 or TRBV12-4 to TRBJ2-3; D remains unclear. Trimming removed 7 bases at V and 4 bases at J, with 18 bases between. CDR3 length equals 15 residues. This CDR3 reads CASTRRLGRADTQYF. Written as DNA, the CDR3 is TGTGCCAGCACTCGACGACTCGGAAGGGCAGATACGCAGTATTTT.

This clonotype was seen more than once but under ten times. The V and J genes are TRBV7-9 and TRBJ1-5, with a weak D call TRBD1 (5 bases). This CDR3 comprises 11 residues. V lost 5 bases, J lost 13 bases, and 12 bases lay in between. CDR1 and CDR2 from the germline V gene are SEHNR and FQNEAQ (reference sequence). The CDR3 DNA follows: TGTGCCAGCAGCCGGGGCAGCAATCAGCATTTT. Its protein product is CASSRGSNQHF.

V gene TRBV5-1 combines with J gene TRBJ2-1; 11 nucleotides line up with TRBD2. Unmatched junction bases numbered 6, after V lost 3 bases and J lost 4 bases. Germline assignment: CDR1 SGHRS and CDR2 YFSETQ. CDR3 length: 16 residues. CDR3 sequence (DNA): TGCGCCAGCAGCTCTCTACTAGCGGGAGAGTACAATGAGCAGTTCTTC. Amino acids: CASSSLLAGEYNEQFF. Using reference TRBV5-1 and TRBJ2-1 for the parts outside the CDR3, the full variable domain is KAGVTQTPRYLIKTRGQQVTLSCSPISGHRSVSWYQQTPGQGLQFLFEYFSETQRNKGNFPGRFSGRQFSNSRSEMNVSTLELGDSALYLCASSSLLAGEYNEQFFGPGTRLTVL.

The rearrangement links TRBV11-2 to TRBJ1-1, with D unresolved. This CDR3 spans 12 amino acids. Germline assignment: CDR1 SGHAT and CDR2 FQNNGV. Trimming removed 11 bases from V and 2 bases from J, with 12 bases in between. The CDR3 nucleotides are TGTGCCGGCACCTCCCTAAACACTGAAGCTTTCTTT. Translation gives CAGTSLNTEAFF.

The chain uses TRBV27 and TRBJ1-2; tentative D call: TRBD1 (6 bases). From germline, CDR1 is MNHEY and CDR2 SMNVEV (reference sequence). This CDR3 spans 15 amino acids. The V and J ends lost 6 bases and 4 bases respectively, with 18 bases between them. The CDR3 loop reads CASRPGPQGTYGYTF. In nucleotides, the CDR3 is TGTGCCAGCAGACCGGGCCCTCAGGGGACCTATGGCTACACCTTC.

Concerning this clonotype itself: Given a much more abundant clone one base away, this may be a read error. This chain connects TRBV7-2 to TRBJ2-3; 10 nucleotides line up with TRBD1. Germline V CDR1 and CDR2: SGHTA, FQGNSA. The CDR3 is 14 amino acids. With V trimmed by 5 bases and J by 8 bases, 7 bases remained unmatched. The CDR3 sequence: CASSADRGGRTQYF. CDR3 DNA: TGTGCCAGCAGCGCGGACAGGGGGGGTCGTACGCAGTATTTT.

Many counts were recorded for this clonotype. This may come from a read error, since a much larger clone is one base off. The chain links TRBV10-3 to TRBJ2-5; the match to TRBD2 covers 8 bases. This CDR3 has 18 amino acids. Germline-derived CDR1 and CDR2 are ENHRY and SYGVKD. CDR3 residues: CAISPSSGGYQYQGTQYF. Here the CDR3 DNA reads TGTGCCATCAGCCCCTCGAGCGGGGGATACCAGTACCAAGGGACCCAGTACTTC.

J is TRBJ2-1 and V is TRBV5-1; 8 bases agree with TRBD2. The J call may be mistaken, given a closer DNA end match to TRBJ2-7. CDR3 length equals 15 residues. Germline CDR1 and CDR2: SGHRS and YFSETQ. For the CDR3, the DNA is TGCGCCAGCAACACTGGCGGGGGGCCGTACAATGAGCAGTACTTC. Amino acid sequence: CASNTGGGPYNEQYF.

The chain carries TRBV11-3 and TRBJ2-1, with 7 bases matching TRBD1. The CDR3 is 15 amino acids. The junction had 9 bases not matched to a gene; V was cut back by 4 bases and J by 6 bases. Germline V gene data show CDR1 as SGHNT and CDR2 as YENEEA. The CDR3 region has the DNA TGTGCCAGCAGCTCAATCGGACAGGTAACCAATGAGCAGTTCTTC. Amino acids: CASSSIGQVTNEQFF.